Below are 13 T cell receptor beta chains sequenced from a single sample in a study of neoadjuvant anti-PD-1 for oral cavity cancer. Libraries were prepared by immunoSEQ multiplex PCR; TCRdb keeps only in-frame clonotypes and omits some of them. This table holds around 6,100 clones, 55% to 70% found once. The source material was tumor tissue, sampled before nivolumab (anti-PD-1) treatment. These TCRs come from a person aged 35-79 years with oral cavity squamous cell carcinoma.

In DNA form, the CDR3 reads TGCGCCAGCAGCCAAGAGTTAGGGGGCGGTTTCGGGAACCAGCCCCAGCATTTT. Amino acid sequence: CASSQELGGGFGNQPQHF. The V call is TRBV4-1, the J call TRBJ1-5, with 7 bases fitting TRBD1. V shed 0 bases, J shed 7 bases, and the junction held 15 bases outside the gene matches. The CDR3 consists of 18 residues. Per germline, CDR1 MGHRA and CDR2 YSYEKL.

The chain links TRBV29-1 to TRBJ1-1; D is unclear. V gave up 7 bases and J gave up 2 bases, with 11 bases separating them. Germline CDR1 and CDR2: SQVTM and ANQGSEA. The CDR3 runs 12 residues. The chain's CDR3 is CSGQSANTEAFF. The CDR3 coding sequence is TGCAGCGGTCAGAGCGCCAACACTGAAGCTTTCTTT. Full variable domain (remainder filled in from reference TRBV29-1 and TRBJ1-1): SAVISQKPSRDICQRGTSLTIQCQVDSQVTMMFWYRQQPGQSLTLIATANQGSEATYESGFVIDKFPISRPNLTFSTLTVSNMSPEDSSIYLCSGQSANTEAFFGQGTRLTVV.

J is TRBJ2-5 and V is TRBV14, with a possible D match to TRBD1 (5 bases). This CDR3 spans 14 amino acids. Trimming stripped 4 bases from V and 7 bases from J, with 16 bases between. Germline V gene sequence: CDR1 SGHDN, CDR2 FVKESK. This chain's CDR3 is CASSLHSGLGTQYF. The CDR3 bases are TGTGCCAGCAGCCTCCACTCAGGGTTAGGGACCCAGTACTTC. Drawing the rest from reference TRBV14 and TRBJ2-5, the complete variable domain is EAGVTQFPSHSVIEKGQTVTLRCDPISGHDNLYWYRRVMGKEIKFLLHFVKESKQDESGMPNNRFLAERTGGTYSTLKVQPAELEDSGVYFCASSLHSGLGTQYFGPGTRLLVL.

The chain joins TRBV28 to TRBJ1-4; D is ambiguous. The V end lost 2 bases, the J end lost 8 bases, and 15 bases lay between the germline ends. CDR3 size: 15 residues. The germline CDR1 and CDR2 sequences are MDHEN and SYDVKM. The CDR3 is CASSLRMAGVEKLFF. The CDR3 DNA is TGTGCCAGCAGTTTACGGATGGCTGGGGTCGAAAAACTGTTTTTT.

This clone qualifies as medium-sized. This chain connects TRBV9 to TRBJ1-3, with D possibly being TRBD1 (6 bases). The CDR3 is 13 residues long. V lost 0 bases to trimming and J lost 5 bases, with 6 bases between them. Germline V gives CDR1 SGDLS, CDR2 YYNGEE. The CDR3 sequence: CASSVGGRNTIYF. The CDR3 nucleotides are TGTGCCAGCAGCGTAGGGGGGCGAAACACCATATATTTT.

CDR3 bases: TGCAGCGCCGAAAAATCCCTCACAGATACGCAGTATTTT. It codes for CSAEKSLTDTQYF. The chain joins TRBV29-1 to TRBJ2-3; D gene uncertain. V lost 7 bases and J 2 bases, leaving 13 bases between the germline ends. The length of the CDR3 is 13 residues. Germline V lookup: CDR1 SQVTM, CDR2 ANQGSEA.

V gene TRBV6-5 combines with J gene TRBJ2-3; possibly TRBD1 or TRBD2 for D (5 bases each). With 5 bases removed from V and 0 bases from J, the gap between germline ends came to 9 bases. The CDR3 runs 14 residues. Looked up from germline, CDR1 is MNHEY and CDR2 is SVGAGI. Written as DNA, the CDR3 is TGTGCCAGCAGTATCCGGGGCAGCACAGATACGCAGTATTTT. The encoded protein is CASSIRGSTDTQYF.

The J gene is TRBJ1-3, the V gene TRBV28; D perhaps matches TRBD1 (6 bases). Germline V gives CDR1 MDHEN, CDR2 SYDVKM. V lost 6 bases and J lost 2, with 11 bases in between. This CDR3 spans 14 amino acids. CDR3 in DNA: TGTGCCAGCAGGCGAGGGGGGGCTGGAAACACCATATATTTT. The encoded protein is CASRRGGAGNTIYF.

This rearrangement joins TRBV7-9 to TRBJ2-2; D may be TRBD1 or TRBD2 (5 bases each). This CDR3 is built from 15 residues. V lost 5 bases and J 5 bases, leaving 15 bases between the germline ends. Germline CDR1 reads SEHNR; CDR2 reads FQNEAQ (reference sequence). The DNA for the CDR3 is TGTGCCAGCAGCCCCGGGACCTTTAGGACCGGGGAGCTGTTTTTT. It specifies CASSPGTFRTGELFF.

J is TRBJ2-1 and V is TRBV19; the D call may be TRBD1 or TRBD2 (5 bases each). Trimming stripped 2 bases from V and 7 bases from J, with 6 bases between. Germline assignment: CDR1 LNHDA and CDR2 SQIVND (reference sequence). The CDR3 extends over 12 amino acids. DNA for the CDR3: TGTGCCAGTAGTATATGGGGGAATGAGCAGTTCTTC. Translation gives CASSIWGNEQFF.

This chain connects TRBV5-5 to TRBJ1-2, with 8 bases aligning to TRBD1. CDR1 is SGHKS and CDR2 is YYEKEE in the germline V gene (reference sequence). J was trimmed by 4 bases and V by 3 bases; bases with no gene match: 5. CDR3 length equals 14 residues. Here the CDR3 DNA reads TGTGCCAGCAGCTCGACAGGGGATCGCTATGGCTACACCTTC. Translated, it gives CASSSTGDRYGYTF.

The chain employs TRBV27 and TRBJ1-4; 7 nucleotides match TRBD1. J was trimmed by 12 bases and V by 6 bases; bases with no gene match: 13. The CDR3 covers 14 residues. CDR1 is MNHEY, CDR2 SMNVEV, per germline (reference sequence). CDR3 bases: TGTGCCAGCAGACCTACAGGGGTTTGGGGGGAACTGTTTTTT. It is translated as CASRPTGVWGELFF.

The chain couples TRBV5-6 to TRBJ2-7; D might be TRBD1 (6 bases). The CDR3 has 15 residues. Deletions cut 4 bases from V and 0 bases from J, with 14 bases between. Per germline, CDR1 SGHDT and CDR2 YYEEEE. The CDR3: CASSESYRASYEQYF. The CDR3 DNA follows: TGTGCCAGCAGCGAAAGTTACAGGGCCTCCTACGAGCAGTACTTC. The variable domain in full, with the rest retrieved from reference TRBV5-6 and TRBJ2-7, is DAGVTQSPTHLIKTRGQQVTLRCSPKSGHDTVSWYQQALGQGPQFIFQYYEEEERQRGNFPDRFSGHQFPNYSSELNVNALLLGDSALYLCASSESYRASYEQYFGPGTRLTVT.